The 21 T cell receptor beta chains listed next were all sequenced from one sample in a study of identical twins. TCRdb ran MiXCR on the 5' RACE reads and lists one entry per CDR3 protein. The sample lists more than 1.5 million distinct CDR3 sequences; about 30% were seen once. Sequencing was done on a sample of cord blood. Receptors were obtained from a newborn girl in good health.

In regard to this clonotype: A junction boundary mismatches the germline segment, possibly from a read error. The rearrangement joins TRBV12-5 to TRBJ2-1; 13 bases map to TRBD2. The CDR3 extends over 17 amino acids. Germline V gives CDR1 LGHNT, CDR2 FRNRAP. Here the CDR3 reads CASGLVGLAGAVNERFF. DNA of the CDR3: TGTGCTAGTGGTTTGGTAGGACTAGCGGGGGCCGTCAATGAGCGGTTCTTC. Complete variable domain (other parts from reference TRBV12-5 and TRBJ2-1): DARVTQTPRHKVTEMGQEVTMRCQPILGHNTVFWYRQTMMQGLELLAYFRNRAPLDDSGMPKDRFSAEMPDATLATLKIQPSEPRDSAVYFCASGLVGLAGAVNERFFGPGTRLTVL.

This clonotype was detected only a few times. V is TRBV2 and J is TRBJ2-7; D is perhaps TRBD1 (6 bases). The V end lost 6 bases, the J end lost 4 bases, and 13 bases lay between the germline ends. The CDR3 consists of 13 residues. Germline V gives CDR1 SNHLY, CDR2 FYNNEI. The chain's CDR3 is CASRVAGVYEQYF. The CDR3 DNA sequence: TGTGCCAGCAGGGTGGCAGGGGTATACGAGCAGTACTTC. Looking up the rest from reference TRBV2 and TRBJ2-7 gives the full variable domain: EPEVTQTPSHQVTQMGQEVILRCVPISNHLYFYWYRQILGQKVEFLVSFYNNEISEKSEIFDDQFSVERPDGSNFTLKIRSTKLEDSAMYFCASRVAGVYEQYFGPGTRLTVT.

The chain is built from TRBV20-1 and TRBJ1-5, with a weak D call TRBD1 (6 bases). CDR1 is DFQATT, CDR2 SNEGSKA, per germline (reference sequence). The CDR3 extends over 14 amino acids. The germline V and J ends were trimmed by 5 bases and 1 base, with 12 bases remaining between them. CDR3 coding DNA: TGCAGTGCTTACAGGGTGGGGAGCAATCAGCCCCAGCATTTT. Translated, it gives CSAYRVGSNQPQHF.

CDR3 in DNA: TGTGCCAGCACTAAACCCGGGGACAGCCGATATGGCTACACCTTC. Protein sequence: CASTKPGDSRYGYTF. The V call is TRBV5-6, the J call TRBJ1-2; 7 bases fit TRBD1. The CDR3 has 15 amino acids. CDR1 SGHDT and CDR2 YYEEEE come from the germline V gene. Unmatched junction bases numbered 13, after V lost 6 bases and J lost 5 bases.

The sample holds many counts of this clonotype. The gene calls are TRBV29-1 and TRBJ2-7; D is unclear. The V end was cut by 5 bases, the J end by 3 bases, with 8 bases between. CDR1 and CDR2 (germline): SQVTM, ANQGSEA. The CDR3 is made up of 11 amino acids. CDR3 coding DNA: TGCAGCGTTAGATCAGTCTACGAGCAGTACTTC. The encoded protein is CSVRSVYEQYF.

This clonotype was counted many times. The V call is TRBV28, the J call TRBJ2-7; the D gene is possibly TRBD2 (6 bases). Per the germline V gene, CDR1 is MDHEN and CDR2 is SYDVKM. Between the trimmed V and J ends, which lost 6 bases and 3 bases, there was a span of 18 bases. The CDR3 runs 15 residues. As DNA, the CDR3 is TGTGCCAGCAGCTCCCCCGGGACGGGACTCTACGAGCAGTACTTC. This sequence encodes CASSSPGTGLYEQYF. The variable domain in full, completed from reference TRBV28 and TRBJ2-7, reads DVKVTQSSRYLVKRTGEKVFLECVQDMDHENMFWYRQDPGLGLRLIYFSYDVKMKEKGDIPEGYSVSREKKERFSLILESASTNQTSMYLCASSSPGTGLYEQYFGPGTRLTVT.

The rearrangement joins TRBV6-1 to TRBJ1-2; D is ambiguous. The CDR3 loop spans 15 amino acids. Germline CDR1 reads MNHNS; CDR2 reads SASEGT. V lost 0 bases and J lost 4, with 12 bases in between. CDR3 amino acids: CASSEALRNFYGYTF. CDR3 DNA: TGTGCCAGCAGTGAAGCGCTTCGAAACTTCTATGGCTACACCTTC.

This clonotype turned up a few times. This sequence joins TRBV28 and TRBJ2-5; no reliable D call. This CDR3 has 13 amino acids. V was pared by 4 bases and J by 4 bases, with 10 bases between. Germline CDR1 and CDR2: MDHEN and SYDVKM. The CDR3 DNA sequence: TGTGCCAGCAGTTCTAGGAAGACAGAGACCCAGTACTTC. Its translation: CASSSRKTETQYF.

As DNA, the CDR3 is TGCAGTGCTAGTCCCCCGGGACTAGTCAATGAGCAGTTCTTC. Its protein product is CSASPPGLVNEQFF. The V and J genes are TRBV20-1 and TRBJ2-1; 8 bases map to TRBD2. CDR3 length: 14 residues. Germline V gene lookup returns CDR1 DFQATT and CDR2 SNEGSKA (reference sequence). The V gene end was trimmed by 3 bases and the J gene end by 6 bases; junction bases not matched to a gene: 7.

This clonotype was seen a few times. The rearrangement uses TRBV7-2 and TRBJ2-3, with 9 nucleotides matching TRBD2. V shed 5 bases, J shed 1 base, and the junction held 10 bases outside the gene matches. Germline V gene sequence: CDR1 SGHTA, CDR2 FQGNSA. This CDR3 contains 17 residues. The CDR3 DNA follows: TGTGCCAGCAGCGAGGTACGGACTAGCGAACGCACAGATACGCAGTATTTT. It specifies CASSEVRTSERTDTQYF.

The CDR3 here is CSARDLQRGGKTQYF. Written as DNA, the CDR3 is TGCAGTGCTAGAGATCTCCAGCGGGGAGGGAAGACCCAGTACTTC. This chain uses TRBV20-1 with TRBJ2-5; TRBD2 matches 7 bases. In germline, CDR1 is DFQATT, CDR2 SNEGSKA (reference sequence). The CDR3 is 15 residues long. V was pared by 0 bases and J by 6 bases, with 10 bases of the junction left unmatched.

The chain recombines TRBV11-2 with TRBJ2-7, with D hard to call. The V gene's germline CDR1 is SGHAT and CDR2 FQNNGV. The CDR3 is made up of 15 amino acids. V lost 3 bases and J lost 0, with 12 bases in between. CDR3 in amino acids: CASSFRRDSSYEQYF. CDR3 DNA sequence: TGTGCCAGCAGCTTCAGACGAGATTCCTCCTACGAGCAGTACTTC.

V is TRBV2 and J is TRBJ1-2, with D possibly matching TRBD1 (5 bases). The CDR3 runs to 12 residues. V was trimmed by 8 bases and J by 8 bases, leaving 15 bases between them. Germline-derived CDR1 and CDR2 are SNHLY and FYNNEI. This CDR3 is CASGRGAGGYTF. The CDR3 DNA reads TGTGCCAGCGGACGGGGCGCGGGAGGCTACACCTTC.

This clonotype was seen repeatedly, ten times or more. The chain is built from TRBV4-2 and TRBJ1-2; D remains unclear. V lost 0 bases to trimming and J lost 4 bases, with 9 bases between them. CDR1 is LGHNA, CDR2 YNFKEQ, per germline. The CDR3 loop spans 14 amino acids. As DNA, the CDR3 is TGTGCCAGCAGCCAAGAACGCCAGGTCTATGGCTACACCTTC. As protein: CASSQERQVYGYTF.

This clonotype was detected a few times. The chain links TRBV11-2 to TRBJ2-7, with TRBD1 identical over 9 bases. The CDR3 extends over 14 amino acids. The germline V gene encodes CDR1 SGHAT and CDR2 FQNNGV. V was clipped by 9 bases and J by 1 base; unmatched bases: 7. This CDR3 reads CASGPGTGSYEQYF. DNA of the CDR3: TGTGCCAGTGGGCCCGGGACAGGGTCCTACGAGCAGTACTTC.

This clonotype was observed a few times. The chain uses TRBV6-6 and TRBJ1-1; no firm D call. The V gene's germline CDR1 is MNHNY and CDR2 SVGAGI (reference sequence). Trimming removed 2 bases from V and 0 bases from J, with 4 bases in between. The CDR3 covers 13 residues. The CDR3 here is CASSYAVNTEAFF. The CDR3 DNA is TGTGCCAGCAGTTACGCAGTGAACACTGAAGCTTTCTTT.

V and J are TRBV3-1 and TRBJ2-5; TRBD1 matches 10 bases. The CDR3 has 14 residues. V lost 6 bases and J lost 11; bases outside the gene matches: 12. Germline CDR1 and CDR2: LGHDT and YNNKEL (reference sequence). CDR3 sequence (DNA): TGTGCCAGCAGTTTCGGGACAGGGGAGAATGAGCAGTACTTC. Translation: CASSFGTGENEQYF.

In this sample, this clonotype turned up a few times. The genes are TRBV6-2 or TRBV6-3 and TRBJ2-5; 14 nucleotides agree with TRBD2. The J segment lost 12 bases and the V segment lost 7 bases, leaving 13 bases of the junction unmatched. CDR1 MNHEY and CDR2 SVGEGT come from the germline V gene. CDR3 length equals 15 residues. CDR3 bases: TGTGCCAGCACCAGGACCGGGACTAGCGGGAGCGGGGAGTACTTC. It encodes CASTRTGTSGSGEYF.

The chain joins TRBV10-2 to TRBJ1-6, with D perhaps TRBD1 (5 bases). The germline CDR1 and CDR2 sequences are WSHSY and SAAADI. This CDR3 comprises 15 residues. V dropped 3 bases and J dropped 6 bases, with 12 bases sitting between them. CDR3 amino acids: CASSEHGDSNSPLHF. As DNA, the CDR3 is TGCGCCAGCAGTGAACACGGTGACAGTAATTCACCCCTCCACTTT.

Here the CDR3 DNA reads TGTGCCATCAGTAAGGGACTAGCGGGGGGGCCGGACAATGAGCAGTTCTTC. Amino acids: CAISKGLAGGPDNEQFF. The chain joins TRBV10-3 to TRBJ2-1; 16 nucleotides line up with TRBD2. CDR1 and CDR2 from the germline V gene are ENHRY and SYGVKD. This CDR3 contains 17 residues. The V segment lost 5 bases and the J segment 5 bases; nucleotides outside the gene matches: 6.

This clonotype was detected ten times or more. The chain combines TRBV20-1 with TRBJ1-1, with 9 nucleotides matching TRBD1. This CDR3 is built from 12 residues. Germline V gives CDR1 DFQATT, CDR2 SNEGSKA (reference sequence). The CDR3, as DNA: TGCAGCGCCTCGACAGGGGGCACTGAAGCTTTCTTT. Translated, it gives CSASTGGTEAFF.